This section outlines one T cell receptor (beta chain) sequence together with its context. Its antigen is still unknown. Looked up from germline, CDR1 is DFQATT and CDR2 is SNEGSKA (reference sequence). CDR3 size: 13 residues. Between the trimmed V and J ends, which lost 6 bases and 0 bases, there was a span of 8 bases. This entry is derived from a study of T-cell memory formation after mild COVID-19. Across the study: TCR clusters mostly belonged to single donors. Study findings and constraints: Memory cells collected pre-infection included some clones that later responded, suggesting cross-reactive memory joined. Day 37-peaking second-wave clones had unconfirmed SARS-CoV-2 specificity.

Constant-segment primers were used for 5'RACE, and the resulting TCR alpha and TCR beta cDNA libraries carried sample barcodes and UMIs. Via MiXCR, TCRdb re-called the 5' RACE reads, giving one row per CDR3 protein. The sample consists of roughly 480,000 distinct CDR3 sequences, roughly 25% of them appearing once. This receptor was obtained from an adult woman who had mild COVID-19 (a few samples of this study predate the infection). Cell type and time point are not known. The specimen sequenced was PBMCs or a T cell subset sorted from them (not recorded which). The gene calls are TRBV20-1 and TRBJ2-2, with D unclear. As DNA, the CDR3 is TGCAGTGCCATAACTGCGAACACCGGGGAGCTGTTTTTT. Its translation is CSAITANTGELFF.